The rows below give T cell receptor beta chains drawn from one sample of a study of cytomegalovirus exposure and HLA in healthy donors. Some clones are missing from TCRdb's copy, which holds only in-frame ones; the method was immunoSEQ multiplex PCR. Counted here are nearly 110,000 clones, less than 85% occurring once; the ten biggest clones make up 3.5% to 4%. Specimen: PBMCs. All receptors derive from a man between 60 and 75 years old in good health and CMV-seronegative. Both conserved end residues are part of each CDR3. Each record gives: CDR3 DNA, CDR3 protein, V gene, J gene, clone size, D gene. D genes are given only for firm matches. Clone sizes are given selectively: once, few, many, or a class where the clone is expanded.

CDR3 DNA: TGTGCCAGTCATAGGGACTCTAACTATGGCTACACCTTC
CDR3 protein: CASHRDSNYGYTF
V gene: TRBV6-5
J gene: TRBJ1-2
clone size: NA
D gene: NA

CDR3 DNA: TGTGCCAGCAGCTTCGACAAGGGGCAGCCCCAGCATTTT
CDR3 protein: CASSFDKGQPQHF
V gene: TRBV7-2
J gene: TRBJ1-5
clone size: NA
D gene: NA

CDR3 DNA: TGTGCCAGCAGCGTAGCCTCCCGCGGGGATACGCAGTATTTT
CDR3 protein: CASSVASRGDTQYF
V gene: TRBV9
J gene: TRBJ2-3
clone size: NA
D gene: NA

CDR3 DNA: TGCGCCAGCAGCTTGGCCGCAGGGGCGTCCTACGAGCAGTACTTC
CDR3 protein: CASSLAAGASYEQYF
V gene: TRBV5-1
J gene: TRBJ2-7
clone size: once
D gene: NA

CDR3 DNA: TGTGCCAGCAGCCCTAATGAGGTTTCAGGGAATGAGCAGTTCTTC
CDR3 protein: CASSPNEVSGNEQFF
V gene: TRBV7-3
J gene: TRBJ2-1
clone size: NA
D gene: NA

CDR3 DNA: TGCAGTGCTCCTCAGGGGGGTGGCTACACCTTC
CDR3 protein: CSAPQGGGYTF
V gene: TRBV20-1
J gene: TRBJ1-2
clone size: NA
D gene: TRBD1

CDR3 DNA: TGCGCCACTCGGAGGGGACAGGGTTCCTACGAGCAGTACTTC
CDR3 protein: CATRRGQGSYEQYF
V gene: TRBV5-1
J gene: TRBJ2-7
clone size: once
D gene: TRBD1

CDR3 DNA: TGTGCCACGAAAGGCACGGGGAATCCTAATGAAAAACTGTTTTTT
CDR3 protein: CATKGTGNPNEKLFF
V gene: TRBV15
J gene: TRBJ1-4
clone size: NA
D gene: NA

CDR3 DNA: TGTGCCAGCAGTTCCCTACAGGGGGCGGGTGAAAAACTGTTTTTT
CDR3 protein: CASSSLQGAGEKLFF
V gene: TRBV28
J gene: TRBJ1-4
clone size: NA
D gene: TRBD1

CDR3 DNA: TGTGCCAGCAGTTTATCGGGGGCAACGGGGGAAGCTTTCTTT
CDR3 protein: CASSLSGATGEAFF
V gene: TRBV27
J gene: TRBJ1-1
clone size: NA
D gene: NA

CDR3 DNA: TGTGCCAGCTCACCCGACAGCTTTTTACCCCTCCACTTT
CDR3 protein: CASSPDSFLPLHF
V gene: TRBV18
J gene: TRBJ1-6
clone size: NA
D gene: NA

CDR3 DNA: TGTGCCAGCAGCGATACAGGGAAGGCGGGCTACACCTTC
CDR3 protein: CASSDTGKAGYTF
V gene: TRBV9
J gene: TRBJ1-2
clone size: NA
D gene: NA

CDR3 DNA: TGCGCCAGCAGCTTGACAGGACACATGAACACTGAAGCTTTCTTT
CDR3 protein: CASSLTGHMNTEAFF
V gene: TRBV5-1
J gene: TRBJ1-1
clone size: once
D gene: NA

CDR3 DNA: TGCGCCAGCAGCTTTCAGGGGTCCCAAGATACGCAGTATTTT
CDR3 protein: CASSFQGSQDTQYF
V gene: TRBV5-1
J gene: TRBJ2-3
clone size: NA
D gene: NA

CDR3 DNA: TGTGCCAGCAGCTTAGGACCCAGCGGAAGTCGCACAGATACGCAGTATTTT
CDR3 protein: CASSLGPSGSRTDTQYF
V gene: TRBV7-2
J gene: TRBJ2-3
clone size: NA
D gene: NA

CDR3 DNA: TGTGCCAGTAGCTCCGGGAAGGGAACCGGGGAGCTGTTTTTT
CDR3 protein: CASSSGKGTGELFF
V gene: TRBV19
J gene: TRBJ2-2
clone size: NA
D gene: NA

CDR3 DNA: TGTGCCAGCAGCCTGACAGGGGGAAGGAGATCACCCCTCCACTTT
CDR3 protein: CASSLTGGRRSPLHF
V gene: TRBV5-4
J gene: TRBJ1-6
clone size: NA
D gene: TRBD1

CDR3 DNA: TGTGCCAGCAGCCAAGATTACGAAGCGATGGCCTACAATGAGCAGTTCTTC
CDR3 protein: CASSQDYEAMAYNEQFF
V gene: TRBV4-2
J gene: TRBJ2-1
clone size: NA
D gene: NA

CDR3 DNA: TGCGCCAGCAGCCAAGAAGTGGGACAGCAAGAGACCCAGTACTTC
CDR3 protein: CASSQEVGQQETQYF
V gene: TRBV4-3
J gene: TRBJ2-5
clone size: few
D gene: TRBD1

CDR3 DNA: TGTGCCAGCAGCTCCGGACAGGGGGCGTTGGGGCTGGGCGAGACCCAGTACTTC
CDR3 protein: CASSSGQGALGLGETQYF
V gene: TRBV7-9
J gene: TRBJ2-5
clone size: NA
D gene: TRBD1

CDR3 DNA: TGTGCCAGCAGCCAGGGACTTCCGAACACCGGGGAGCTGTTTTTT
CDR3 protein: CASSQGLPNTGELFF
V gene: TRBV11-3
J gene: TRBJ2-2
clone size: NA
D gene: NA

CDR3 DNA: TGTGCCAGCAGCGGCGTGACAGGGTTCATGAACACTGAAGCTTTCTTT
CDR3 protein: CASSGVTGFMNTEAFF
V gene: TRBV5-4
J gene: TRBJ1-1
clone size: few
D gene: TRBD1

CDR3 DNA: TGTGCCAGTAGTATGCGTGATAGCAATCAGCCCCAGCATTTT
CDR3 protein: CASSMRDSNQPQHF
V gene: TRBV19
J gene: TRBJ1-5
clone size: NA
D gene: NA

CDR3 DNA: TGTGCCAGCAGTTTATTTATGAGGGTTGGCTATGGCTACACCTTC
CDR3 protein: CASSLFMRVGYGYTF
V gene: TRBV28
J gene: TRBJ1-2
clone size: few
D gene: NA

CDR3 DNA: TGCGCCAGCAGCCAAGAACCTCCCAGCGGGGGGGCCTACAATGAGCAGTTCTTC
CDR3 protein: CASSQEPPSGGAYNEQFF
V gene: TRBV4-3
J gene: TRBJ2-1
clone size: NA
D gene: TRBD2

CDR3 DNA: TGTGCCAGTAGTACAACGGAGAATCAGCCCCAGCATTTT
CDR3 protein: CASSTTENQPQHF
V gene: TRBV19
J gene: TRBJ1-5
clone size: NA
D gene: NA

CDR3 DNA: TGTGCCCGCAGTGGGCCGCACTACGAGCAGTACTTC
CDR3 protein: CARSGPHYEQYF
V gene: TRBV2
J gene: TRBJ2-7
clone size: NA
D gene: NA

CDR3 DNA: TGTGCCAGCAGCTACCGGGTCATTAACTATGGCTACACCTTC
CDR3 protein: CASSYRVINYGYTF
V gene: TRBV2
J gene: TRBJ1-2
clone size: NA
D gene: NA

CDR3 DNA: TGTGCCAGCAAAACAGGGGCCATCAATCAGCCCCAGCATTTT
CDR3 protein: CASKTGAINQPQHF
V gene: TRBV6-5
J gene: TRBJ1-5
clone size: NA
D gene: TRBD1

CDR3 DNA: TGCGCCAGCAGCCTCAAACCCGACAGTTACACTGAAGCTTTCTTT
CDR3 protein: CASSLKPDSYTEAFF
V gene: TRBV5-1
J gene: TRBJ1-1
clone size: NA
D gene: NA

CDR3 DNA: TGTGCCAGCAGCTCCCAGACTAGCGGGGGAGAGACCCAGTACTTC
CDR3 protein: CASSSQTSGGETQYF
V gene: TRBV7-2
J gene: TRBJ2-5
clone size: NA
D gene: TRBD2

CDR3 DNA: TGCGCCAGCAGCCGCGGTTTTGACTCTGGGGCCAACGTCCTGACTTTC
CDR3 protein: CASSRGFDSGANVLTF
V gene: TRBV4-3
J gene: TRBJ2-6
clone size: NA
D gene: NA

CDR3 DNA: TGTGCCAGTAGTATTTACTTTGGCACTGAAGCTTTCTTT
CDR3 protein: CASSIYFGTEAFF
V gene: TRBV19
J gene: TRBJ1-1
clone size: NA
D gene: NA

CDR3 DNA: TGTGCCAGCAGCACACGGGACAGGGTTCCCGGGGAGCTGTTTTTT
CDR3 protein: CASSTRDRVPGELFF
V gene: TRBV9
J gene: TRBJ2-2
clone size: NA
D gene: TRBD1

CDR3 DNA: TGTGCCAGCACCCCCAGGGGTACCTACAATGAGCAGTTCTTC
CDR3 protein: CASTPRGTYNEQFF
V gene: TRBV2
J gene: TRBJ2-1
clone size: NA
D gene: NA

CDR3 DNA: TGCGCCAGCAGCCCCGGGACAGGCCTCGGGTGGACCCAGTACTTC
CDR3 protein: CASSPGTGLGWTQYF
V gene: TRBV5-1
J gene: TRBJ2-5
clone size: once
D gene: TRBD1

CDR3 DNA: TGTGCCAGCAGCCCGGGGACACTTCTCAAAAACATTCAGTACTTC
CDR3 protein: CASSPGTLLKNIQYF
V gene: TRBV11-2
J gene: TRBJ2-4
clone size: once
D gene: NA

CDR3 DNA: TGTGCCAGCAGCTTACATCTAGGGAGAACTGAAGCTTTCTTT
CDR3 protein: CASSLHLGRTEAFF
V gene: TRBV7-9
J gene: TRBJ1-1
clone size: NA
D gene: NA

CDR3 DNA: TGTGCCAGCTCACCACCGTCGGGGAAAGGGACTGAAGCTTTCTTT
CDR3 protein: CASSPPSGKGTEAFF
V gene: TRBV18
J gene: TRBJ1-1
clone size: NA
D gene: NA

CDR3 DNA: TGTGCCAGCAGTGAAGCGCCCTCCTCGACAACCGGGGAGCTGTTTTTT
CDR3 protein: CASSEAPSSTTGELFF
V gene: TRBV2
J gene: TRBJ2-2
clone size: NA
D gene: NA

CDR3 DNA: TGTGCCAGCAGCTTCATAGAAGAGACCCAGTACTTC
CDR3 protein: CASSFIEETQYF
V gene: TRBV5-4
J gene: TRBJ2-5
clone size: NA
D gene: NA

CDR3 DNA: TGCGCCAGCAGCTTGCGGTCTAGCAGTGCCCAAGAGACCCAGTACTTC
CDR3 protein: CASSLRSSSAQETQYF
V gene: TRBV5-1
J gene: TRBJ2-5
clone size: NA
D gene: NA

CDR3 DNA: TGTGCCAGCAGCTTAGATGCAGGGGGGTATAATTCACCCCTCCACTTT
CDR3 protein: CASSLDAGGYNSPLHF
V gene: TRBV7-9
J gene: TRBJ1-6
clone size: NA
D gene: TRBD1

CDR3 DNA: TGTGCCAGCAGCGTAAGTTCTAGCGGGGGGCCCACAGATACGCAGTATTTT
CDR3 protein: CASSVSSSGGPTDTQYF
V gene: TRBV9
J gene: TRBJ2-3
clone size: NA
D gene: TRBD2

CDR3 DNA: TGTGCCACCAGCAGAGACCCGACAGCCTCTGGGGCCAACGTCCTGACTTTC
CDR3 protein: CATSRDPTASGANVLTF
V gene: TRBV15
J gene: TRBJ2-6
clone size: NA
D gene: NA

CDR3 DNA: TGTGCCAGCAGCTTTTTGTTCGGTAACTACGAGCAGTACTTC
CDR3 protein: CASSFLFGNYEQYF
V gene: TRBV7-2
J gene: TRBJ2-7
clone size: NA
D gene: NA

CDR3 DNA: TGTGCCACCAGCAGGAAGACTAGCGGGGGGGCCAATGAGCAGTTCTTC
CDR3 protein: CATSRKTSGGANEQFF
V gene: TRBV15
J gene: TRBJ2-1
clone size: NA
D gene: TRBD2

CDR3 DNA: TGTGCCAGCAGCCAAACGGGACAAGAGACCCAGTACTTC
CDR3 protein: CASSQTGQETQYF
V gene: TRBV14
J gene: TRBJ2-5
clone size: NA
D gene: NA

CDR3 DNA: TGTGCCAGCTCTCCCACACTCCAGGGCTACTATGGCTACACCTTC
CDR3 protein: CASSPTLQGYYGYTF
V gene: TRBV18
J gene: TRBJ1-2
clone size: NA
D gene: NA

CDR3 DNA: TGTGCCAGCAGCTTGAGACTAGCGGGAGAAGAGACCCAGTACTTC
CDR3 protein: CASSLRLAGEETQYF
V gene: TRBV5-4
J gene: TRBJ2-5
clone size: NA
D gene: TRBD2

CDR3 DNA: TGTGCCAGCACCCTGCTAGGTACTTGGGAGACCCAGTACTTC
CDR3 protein: CASTLLGTWETQYF
V gene: TRBV7-6
J gene: TRBJ2-5
clone size: NA
D gene: NA

CDR3 DNA: TGCGCCAGCAGCTTGGACAGGGGGCCCACTGAAGCTTTCTTT
CDR3 protein: CASSLDRGPTEAFF
V gene: TRBV5-1
J gene: TRBJ1-1
clone size: NA
D gene: TRBD1

CDR3 DNA: TGTGCCAGTATCCCCCGTGGCGGGGAAGCTTTCTTT
CDR3 protein: CASIPRGGEAFF
V gene: TRBV19
J gene: TRBJ1-1
clone size: NA
D gene: NA

CDR3 DNA: TGTGCCAGCAGCCGAGATTCCATTAAGACTACTACCACTGGGGAAAAACTGTTTTTT
CDR3 protein: CASSRDSIKTTTTGEKLFF
V gene: TRBV4-2
J gene: TRBJ1-4
clone size: NA
D gene: NA

CDR3 DNA: TGTGCTAGTGGTTTGAGTAACGGCGGCACCGGGGAGCTGTTTTTT
CDR3 protein: CASGLSNGGTGELFF
V gene: TRBV12-5
J gene: TRBJ2-2
clone size: NA
D gene: NA

CDR3 DNA: TGTGCCAGCGGGGGACAGGGTGAAGAGCAGTTCTTC
CDR3 protein: CASGGQGEEQFF
V gene: TRBV2
J gene: TRBJ2-1
clone size: NA
D gene: TRBD1

CDR3 DNA: TGTGCCAGCAGACATACAGGGGACGAGCAGTACTTC
CDR3 protein: CASRHTGDEQYF
V gene: TRBV7-9
J gene: TRBJ2-7
clone size: few
D gene: TRBD1

CDR3 DNA: TGTGCCAGCTCACCGCCGGGAGTATACGAGCAGTACTTC
CDR3 protein: CASSPPGVYEQYF
V gene: TRBV18
J gene: TRBJ2-7
clone size: NA
D gene: NA